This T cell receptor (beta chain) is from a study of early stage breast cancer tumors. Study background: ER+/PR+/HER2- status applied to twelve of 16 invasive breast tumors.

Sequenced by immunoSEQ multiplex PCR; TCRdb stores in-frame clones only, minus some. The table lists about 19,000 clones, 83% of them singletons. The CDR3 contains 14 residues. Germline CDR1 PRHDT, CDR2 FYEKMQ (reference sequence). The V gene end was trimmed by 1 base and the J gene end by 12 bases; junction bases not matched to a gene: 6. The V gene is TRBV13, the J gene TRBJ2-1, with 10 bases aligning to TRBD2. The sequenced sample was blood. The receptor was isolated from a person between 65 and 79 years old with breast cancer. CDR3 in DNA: TGTGCCAGCAGCTTAGCAACTAGCGGGACCAGGCAGTTCTTC. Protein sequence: CASSLATSGTRQFF.